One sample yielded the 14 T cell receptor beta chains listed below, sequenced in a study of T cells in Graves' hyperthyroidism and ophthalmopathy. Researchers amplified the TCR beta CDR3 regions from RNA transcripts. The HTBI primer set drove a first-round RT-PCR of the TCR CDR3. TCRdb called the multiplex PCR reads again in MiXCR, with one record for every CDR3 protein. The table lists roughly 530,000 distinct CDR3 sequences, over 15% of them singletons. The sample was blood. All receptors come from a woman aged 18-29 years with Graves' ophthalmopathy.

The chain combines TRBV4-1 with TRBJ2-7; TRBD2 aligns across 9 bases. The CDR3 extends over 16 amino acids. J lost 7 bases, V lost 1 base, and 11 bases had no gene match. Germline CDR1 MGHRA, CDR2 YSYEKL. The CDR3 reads CASSQGPGLALLEQYF. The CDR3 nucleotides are TGCGCCAGCAGCCAAGGTCCGGGACTAGCCCTATTAGAGCAGTACTTC.

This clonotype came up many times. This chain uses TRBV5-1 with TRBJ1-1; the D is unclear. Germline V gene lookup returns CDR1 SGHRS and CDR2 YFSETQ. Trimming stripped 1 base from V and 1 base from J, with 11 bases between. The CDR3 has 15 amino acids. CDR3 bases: TGCGCCAGCAGCTTGACCGACACCTCGAACACTGAAGCTTTCTTT. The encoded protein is CASSLTDTSNTEAFF.

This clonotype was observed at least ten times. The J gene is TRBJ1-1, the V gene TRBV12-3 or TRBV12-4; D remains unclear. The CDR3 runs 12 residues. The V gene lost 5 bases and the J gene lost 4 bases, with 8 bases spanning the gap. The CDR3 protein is CASSPTLTEAFF. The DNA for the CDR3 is TGTGCCAGCAGTCCGACGCTCACTGAAGCTTTCTTT.

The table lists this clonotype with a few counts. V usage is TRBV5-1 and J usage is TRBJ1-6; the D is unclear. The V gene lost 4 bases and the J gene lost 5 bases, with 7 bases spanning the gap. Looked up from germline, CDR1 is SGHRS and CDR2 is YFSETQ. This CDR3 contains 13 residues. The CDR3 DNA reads TGCGCCAGCAGCCCCGCAGATAATTCACCCCTCCACTTT. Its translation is CASSPADNSPLHF.

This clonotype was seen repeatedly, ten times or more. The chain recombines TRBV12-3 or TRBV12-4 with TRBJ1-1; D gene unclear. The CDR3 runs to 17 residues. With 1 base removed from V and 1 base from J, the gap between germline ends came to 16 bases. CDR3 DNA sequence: TGTGCCAGCAGTTTAGTCTTGGGTCGGTACAGGAACACTGAAGCTTTCTTT. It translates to CASSLVLGRYRNTEAFF.

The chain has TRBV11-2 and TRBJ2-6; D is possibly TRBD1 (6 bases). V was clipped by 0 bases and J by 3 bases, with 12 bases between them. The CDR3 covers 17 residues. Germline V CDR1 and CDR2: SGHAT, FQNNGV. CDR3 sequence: CASSLDLRGYGANVLTF. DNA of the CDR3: TGTGCCAGCAGCTTAGATCTCAGGGGTTATGGGGCCAACGTCCTGACTTTC.

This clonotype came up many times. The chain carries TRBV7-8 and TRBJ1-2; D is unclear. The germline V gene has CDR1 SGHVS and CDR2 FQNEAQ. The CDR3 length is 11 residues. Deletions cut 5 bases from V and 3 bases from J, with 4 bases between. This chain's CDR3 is CASSTDYGYTF. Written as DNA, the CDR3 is TGTGCCAGCAGCACTGACTATGGCTACACCTTC.

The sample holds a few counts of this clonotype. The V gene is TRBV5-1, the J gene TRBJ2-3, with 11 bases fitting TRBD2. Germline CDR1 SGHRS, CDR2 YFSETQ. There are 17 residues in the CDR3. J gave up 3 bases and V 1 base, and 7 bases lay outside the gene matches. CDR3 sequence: CASSLSTSGGSTDTQYF. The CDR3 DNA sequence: TGCGCCAGCAGCTTGTCAACTAGCGGGGGTAGTACAGATACGCAGTATTTT.

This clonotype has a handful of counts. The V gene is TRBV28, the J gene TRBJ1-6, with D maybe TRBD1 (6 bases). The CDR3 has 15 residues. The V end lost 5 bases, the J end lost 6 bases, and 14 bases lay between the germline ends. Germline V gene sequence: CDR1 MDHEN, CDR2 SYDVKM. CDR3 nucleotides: TGTGCCAGCAGTAACGTTGGGGGGCCTAATTCACCCCTCCACTTT. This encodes CASSNVGGPNSPLHF.

This CDR3 is CASSERVNEQYF. CDR3 nucleotides: TGTGCCAGCAGTGAAAGGGTTAACGAGCAGTACTTC. The chain carries TRBV2 and TRBJ2-7; D not resolved. Germline V gene lookup returns CDR1 SNHLY and CDR2 FYNNEI. There are 12 residues in the CDR3. V shed 2 bases and J shed 5 bases, with 7 bases lying between them.

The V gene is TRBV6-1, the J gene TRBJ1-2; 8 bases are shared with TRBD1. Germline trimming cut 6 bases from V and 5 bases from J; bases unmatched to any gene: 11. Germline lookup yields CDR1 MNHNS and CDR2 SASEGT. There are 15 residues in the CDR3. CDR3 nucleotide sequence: TGTGCCAGCAGAGGGCCCAGGGGGCTTGGTTATGGCTACACCTTC. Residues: CASRGPRGLGYGYTF.

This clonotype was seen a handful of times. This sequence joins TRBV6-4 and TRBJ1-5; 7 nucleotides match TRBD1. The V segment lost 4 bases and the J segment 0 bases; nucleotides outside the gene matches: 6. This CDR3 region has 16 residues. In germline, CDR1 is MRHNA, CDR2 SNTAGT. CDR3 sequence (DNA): TGTGCCAGCAGTGGACAGGGCCAATGTAGCAATCAGCCCCAGCATTTT. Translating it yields CASSGQGQCSNQPQHF.

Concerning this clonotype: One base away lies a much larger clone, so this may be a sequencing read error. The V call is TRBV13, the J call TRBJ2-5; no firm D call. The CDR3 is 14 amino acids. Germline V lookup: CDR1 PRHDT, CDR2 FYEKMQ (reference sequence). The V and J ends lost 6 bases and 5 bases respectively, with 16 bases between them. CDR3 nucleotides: TGTGCCAGCAGTTTAAGTCAGGAGTGGGAGACCCAGTACTTC. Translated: CASSLSQEWETQYF.

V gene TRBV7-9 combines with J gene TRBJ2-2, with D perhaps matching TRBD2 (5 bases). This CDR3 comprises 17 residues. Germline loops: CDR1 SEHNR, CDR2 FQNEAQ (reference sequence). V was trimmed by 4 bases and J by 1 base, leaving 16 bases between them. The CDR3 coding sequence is TGTGCCAGCAGCTCCCATCTAGAGGAGGAGAACACCGGGGAGCTGTTTTTT. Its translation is CASSSHLEEENTGELFF.